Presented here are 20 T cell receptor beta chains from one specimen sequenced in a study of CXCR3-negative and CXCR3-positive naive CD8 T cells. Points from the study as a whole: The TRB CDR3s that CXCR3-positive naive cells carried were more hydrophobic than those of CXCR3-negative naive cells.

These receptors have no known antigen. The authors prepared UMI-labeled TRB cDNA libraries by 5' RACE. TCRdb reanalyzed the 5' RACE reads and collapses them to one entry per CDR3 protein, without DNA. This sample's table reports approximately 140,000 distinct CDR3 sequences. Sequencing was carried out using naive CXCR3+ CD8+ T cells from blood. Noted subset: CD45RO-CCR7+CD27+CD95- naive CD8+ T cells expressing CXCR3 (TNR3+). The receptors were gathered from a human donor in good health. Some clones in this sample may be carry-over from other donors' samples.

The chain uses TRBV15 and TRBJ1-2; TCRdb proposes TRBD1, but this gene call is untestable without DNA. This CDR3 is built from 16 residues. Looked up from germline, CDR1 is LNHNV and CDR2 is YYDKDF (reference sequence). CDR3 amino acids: CATSRFGQGVVYGYTF.

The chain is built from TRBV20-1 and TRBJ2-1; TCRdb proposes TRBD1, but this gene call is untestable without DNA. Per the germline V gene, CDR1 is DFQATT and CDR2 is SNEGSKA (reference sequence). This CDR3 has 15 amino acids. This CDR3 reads CSAGGLGEAYNEQFF.

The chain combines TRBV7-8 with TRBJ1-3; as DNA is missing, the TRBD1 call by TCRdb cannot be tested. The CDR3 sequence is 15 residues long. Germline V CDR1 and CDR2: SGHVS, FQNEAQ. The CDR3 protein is CASTPDPGNGNTIYF.

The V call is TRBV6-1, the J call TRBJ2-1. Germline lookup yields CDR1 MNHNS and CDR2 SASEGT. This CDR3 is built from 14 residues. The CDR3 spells CASSDGRDYNEQFF.

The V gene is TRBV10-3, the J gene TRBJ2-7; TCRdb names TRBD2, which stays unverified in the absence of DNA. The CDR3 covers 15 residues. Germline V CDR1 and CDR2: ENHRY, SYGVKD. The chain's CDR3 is CAIMMRTSGGYEQYF.

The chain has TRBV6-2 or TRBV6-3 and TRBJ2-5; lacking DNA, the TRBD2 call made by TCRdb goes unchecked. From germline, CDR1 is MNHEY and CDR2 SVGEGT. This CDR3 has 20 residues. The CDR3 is CASSLSTGTSGTGGQETQYF.

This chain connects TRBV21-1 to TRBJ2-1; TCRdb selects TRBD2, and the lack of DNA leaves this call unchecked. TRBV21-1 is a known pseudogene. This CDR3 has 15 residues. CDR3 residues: CASSKWRRPRNEQFF.

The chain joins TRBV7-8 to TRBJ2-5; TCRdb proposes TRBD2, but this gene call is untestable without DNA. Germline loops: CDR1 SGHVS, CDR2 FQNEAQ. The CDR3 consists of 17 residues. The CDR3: CASSGPQSGLGWETQYF.

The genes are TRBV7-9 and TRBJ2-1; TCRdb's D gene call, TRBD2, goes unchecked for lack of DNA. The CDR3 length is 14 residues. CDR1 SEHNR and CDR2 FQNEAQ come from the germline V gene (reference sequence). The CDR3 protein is CASSHSGRAGEQFF.

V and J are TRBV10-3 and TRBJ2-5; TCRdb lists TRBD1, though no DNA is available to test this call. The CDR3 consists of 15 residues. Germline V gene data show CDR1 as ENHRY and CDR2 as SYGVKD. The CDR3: CAISPQDREQETQYF.

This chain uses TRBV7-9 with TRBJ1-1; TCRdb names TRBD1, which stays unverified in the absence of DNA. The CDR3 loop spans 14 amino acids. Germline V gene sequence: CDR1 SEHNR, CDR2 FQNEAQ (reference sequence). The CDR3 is CASTLERGNTEAFF.

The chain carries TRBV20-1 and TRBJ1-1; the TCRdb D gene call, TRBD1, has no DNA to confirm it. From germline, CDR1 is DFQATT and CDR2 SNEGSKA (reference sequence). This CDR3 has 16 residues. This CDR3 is CAHGGQGALMNTEAFF.

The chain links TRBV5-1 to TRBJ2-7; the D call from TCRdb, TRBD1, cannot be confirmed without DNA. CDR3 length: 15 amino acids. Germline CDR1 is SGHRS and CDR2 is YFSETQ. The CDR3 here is CASSPWGGRRDEQYF.

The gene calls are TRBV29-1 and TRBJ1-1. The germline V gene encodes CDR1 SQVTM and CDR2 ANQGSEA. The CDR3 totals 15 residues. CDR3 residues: CSVERVGRGNTEAFF. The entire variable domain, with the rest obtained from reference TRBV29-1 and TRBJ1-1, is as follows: SAVISQKPSRDICQRGTSLTIQCQVDSQVTMMFWYRQQPGQSLTLIATANQGSEATYESGFVIDKFPISRPNLTFSTLTVSNMSPEDSSIYLCSVERVGRGNTEAFFGQGTRLTVV.

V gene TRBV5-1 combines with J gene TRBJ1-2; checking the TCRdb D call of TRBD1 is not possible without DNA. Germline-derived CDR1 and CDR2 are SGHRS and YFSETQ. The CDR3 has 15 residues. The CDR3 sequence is CASSQDPDRDQGYTF.

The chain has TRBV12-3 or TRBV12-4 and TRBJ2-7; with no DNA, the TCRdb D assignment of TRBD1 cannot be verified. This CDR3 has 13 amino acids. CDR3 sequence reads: CASSPGQNYEQYF.

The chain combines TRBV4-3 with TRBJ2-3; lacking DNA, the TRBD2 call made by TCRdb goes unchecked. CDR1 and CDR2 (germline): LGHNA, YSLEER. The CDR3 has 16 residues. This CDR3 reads CASSQLAGGGADTQYF.

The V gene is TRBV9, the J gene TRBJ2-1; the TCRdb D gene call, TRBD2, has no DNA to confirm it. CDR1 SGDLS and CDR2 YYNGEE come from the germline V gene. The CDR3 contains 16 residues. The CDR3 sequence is CASSVDTARTLNEQFF.

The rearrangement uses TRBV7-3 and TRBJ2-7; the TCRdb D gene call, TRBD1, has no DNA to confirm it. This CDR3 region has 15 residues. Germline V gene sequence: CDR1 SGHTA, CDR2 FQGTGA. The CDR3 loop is CASSPGAGILYEQYF.

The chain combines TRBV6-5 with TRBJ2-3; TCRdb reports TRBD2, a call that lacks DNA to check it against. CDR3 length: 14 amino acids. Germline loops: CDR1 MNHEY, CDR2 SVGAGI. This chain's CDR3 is CASSLAGALSTQYF.